The rows below give T cell receptor beta chains drawn from one sample of a study of early T cells in non-severe SARS-CoV-2 infection. Each CDR3 protein gets one entry after TCRdb re-called the 5' RACE reads with MiXCR. The sample holds fewer than 55,000 distinct CDR3 sequences, 7% to 8% seen once. Sequencing used whole blood. The source of these receptors is an adult who was a healthcare worker with PCR-confirmed SARS-CoV-2 infection or an uninfected control (not recorded which). The CDR3 runs from the conserved cysteine through the conserved F or W. The D gene is left open where the match is weak. Clone size is given for some rows only: seen once, a few or many times, or a class if the clone is expanded.

clone_size,j_call,d_call,v_call,cdr3_aa,cdr3_nt
few,TRBJ2-5,.,TRBV12-3/TRBV12-4,CASSPKYF,TGTGCCAGCAGCCCTAAGTACTTC
.,TRBJ2-1,.,TRBV4-3,CASSRLTGKGNNEQFF,TGCGCCAGCAGCCGCCTAACAGGGAAGGGAAACAATGAGCAGTTCTTC
many,TRBJ2-2,.,TRBV7-6,CASSLSSLGELFF,TGTGCCAGCAGCTTATCGTCCCTCGGGGAGCTGTTTTTT
many,TRBJ2-5,TRBD1,TRBV28,CASRRQGRQETQYF,TGTGCCAGCAGAAGACAGGGACGGCAAGAGACCCAGTACTTC
many,TRBJ1-2,TRBD1,TRBV7-2,CASSSQGASGYTF,TGTGCCAGCAGCTCCCAGGGGGCTAGCGGCTACACCTTC
.,TRBJ1-5,TRBD1,TRBV6-2/TRBV6-3,CANSPGTGGNQPQHF,TGTGCCAACAGTCCCGGGACAGGGGGCAATCAGCCCCAGCATTTT
many,TRBJ1-5,TRBD1,TRBV19,CASSQDRGNQPQHF,TGTGCCAGTAGCCAAGACAGGGGCAATCAGCCCCAGCATTTT
many,TRBJ2-7,.,TRBV27,CASSPQDLRSSLYYEQYF,TGTGCCAGCAGCCCACAGGACTTAAGGTCATCCCTCTACTACGAGCAGTACTTC
few,TRBJ1-1,TRBD1,TRBV29-1,CSVETTGKNTEAFF,TGCAGCGTTGAGACGACAGGGAAGAACACTGAAGCTTTCTTT
many,TRBJ1-1,TRBD1,TRBV6-5,CASSYQTGEAFF,TGTGCCAGCAGTTACCAGACAGGGGAAGCTTTCTTT